These 2 T cell receptor beta chains were sequenced from one sample in a study of T cell responses to AZD1222 COVID-19 vaccine. Using immunoSEQ multiplex PCR, the repertoire was profiled, and TCRdb retains in-frame clones only, with some absent. This table has about 100,000 clones, around 89% appearing once. This sample comprised peripheral blood, obtained on day 0 of AZD1222 vaccination. The receptors stem from an adult in good health.

The chain joins TRBV27 to TRBJ2-6; no reliable D call. The CDR3 is 15 residues long. Per germline, CDR1 MNHEY and CDR2 SMNVEV (reference sequence). V was shortened by 5 bases and J by 5 bases, with 13 bases between the two germline ends. The CDR3 sequence is CASSPTPERANVLTF. CDR3 nucleotides: TGTGCCAGCAGTCCAACCCCAGAGAGGGCCAACGTCCTGACTTTC.

The rearrangement links TRBV19 to TRBJ2-1, with TRBD2 matching 8 bases. Germline V lookup: CDR1 LNHDA, CDR2 SQIVND (reference sequence). The CDR3 consists of 15 residues. V lost 1 base and J lost 6; bases outside the gene matches: 5. This CDR3 is CASSIASGSPNEQFF. The CDR3 DNA sequence: TGTGCCAGTAGTATAGCTAGCGGGTCCCCCAATGAGCAGTTCTTC.